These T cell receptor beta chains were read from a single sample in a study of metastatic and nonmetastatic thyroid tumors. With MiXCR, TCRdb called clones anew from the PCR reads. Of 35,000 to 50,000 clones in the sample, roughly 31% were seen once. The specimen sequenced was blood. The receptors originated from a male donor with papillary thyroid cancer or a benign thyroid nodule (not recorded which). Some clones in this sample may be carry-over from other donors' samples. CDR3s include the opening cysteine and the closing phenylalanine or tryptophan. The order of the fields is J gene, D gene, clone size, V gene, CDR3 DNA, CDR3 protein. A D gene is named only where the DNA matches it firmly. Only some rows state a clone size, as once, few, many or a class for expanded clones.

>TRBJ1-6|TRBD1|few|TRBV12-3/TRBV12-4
TGTGCCAGCAGGCTGGGACAGGGACCAAGTTCACCCCTCCACTTT
CASRLGQGPSSPLHF
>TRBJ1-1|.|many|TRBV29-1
TGCAGCGTTTCTTTTAAGAACACTGAAGCTTTCTTT
CSVSFKNTEAFF
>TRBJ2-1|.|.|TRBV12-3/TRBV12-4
TGTGCCAGCGGATGGACTATCTTTGGTGAGCAGTTCTTC
CASGWTIFGEQFF
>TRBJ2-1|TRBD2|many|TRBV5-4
TGTGCCAGCAGCTTGGCTAGCGGGAGCTCCTACAATGAGCAGTTCTTC
CASSLASGSSYNEQFF
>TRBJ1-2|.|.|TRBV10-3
TGTGCCATCGGCAGTGAGGGGTCCCTTTTCTACACCTTC
CAIGSEGSLFYTF
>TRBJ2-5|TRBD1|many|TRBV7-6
TGTGCCAGCAGCTTAGAACAGGGGGTGACCCAGTACTTC
CASSLEQGVTQYF
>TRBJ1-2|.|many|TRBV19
TGTGCCAGTAGAAAAACGGGCTCCGGACGCTACACCTTC
CASRKTGSGRYTF
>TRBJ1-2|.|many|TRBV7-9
TGTGCCAGCAGCCCAGTCTTGGGGCGGGAAGGCTACACCTTC
CASSPVLGREGYTF
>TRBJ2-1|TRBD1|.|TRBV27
TGTGCCAGCAAACGGGGACAGCGGTTGGGTGAGCAGATCTTC
CASKRGQRLGEQIF
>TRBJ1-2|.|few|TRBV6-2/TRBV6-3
TGTGCCAGCAGTTACCCAGGGGCCGTAGGATGGGGCTACACCTTC
CASSYPGAVGWGYTF
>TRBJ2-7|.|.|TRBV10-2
TGCGCCAGCAGTGAGTCGGGAGAGCAGTACTTC
CASSESGEQYF
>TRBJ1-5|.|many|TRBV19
TGTGCCAGTAGTATATCCCCAGGGATGAGTCAGCCCCAGCATTTT
CASSISPGMSQPQHF
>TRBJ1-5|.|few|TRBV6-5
TGTGCCAGCAGTTACCCCTCCGCACGCGGGGATGTCAATCAGCCCCAGCATTTT
CASSYPSARGDVNQPQHF
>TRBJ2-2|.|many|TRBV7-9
TGTGCCAGCAGCTTAGGACCGACCACCGGGGAGCTGTTTTTT
CASSLGPTTGELFF
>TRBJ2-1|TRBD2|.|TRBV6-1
TGTGCCAGCAGTGTGGGTAGCGGGGGCAATGAGCAGTTCTTC
CASSVGSGGNEQFF
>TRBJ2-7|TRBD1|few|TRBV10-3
TGTGCCATCAGTGAGGCTGCAGGGGGCGCGGGGGAGCAGTACTTC
CAISEAAGGAGEQYF
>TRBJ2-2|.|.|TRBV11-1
TGTGCCAGCAGCTTAGCGCTCGAAACAATTGAGGACGGGGAGCTGTTTTTT
CASSLALETIEDGELFF
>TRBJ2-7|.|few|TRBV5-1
TGCGCCAGCAGCTTCGGGGGTATCTACGAGCAGTACTTC
CASSFGGIYEQYF
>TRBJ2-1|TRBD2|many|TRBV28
TGTGCCAGCAGTAACCCCGGGACTAGCGGGGCGAGGTCATACAATGAGCAGTTCTTC
CASSNPGTSGARSYNEQFF
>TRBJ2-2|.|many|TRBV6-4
TGTGCCAGCAGTGAACTGACAGGAAGTACCGGGGAGCTGTTTTTT
CASSELTGSTGELFF
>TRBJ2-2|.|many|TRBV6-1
TGTGCCACTCAAGGGTGGGACAACACCGGGGAGCTGTTTTTT
CATQGWDNTGELFF
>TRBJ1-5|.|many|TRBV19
TGTGCCAGTAGTCCCAGCCGGGAGCCCCAGCATTTT
CASSPSREPQHF
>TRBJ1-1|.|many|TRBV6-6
TGTGCCAGCAGTTACACCTATGAGAGGGGGGCCACTGAAGCTTTCTTT
CASSYTYERGATEAFF
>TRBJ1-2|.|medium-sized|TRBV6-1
TGTGCCAGCAGTGGCCAGTCGGGAGCTAACTATGGCTACACCTTC
CASSGQSGANYGYTF
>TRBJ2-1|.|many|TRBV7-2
TGTGCCAGCAGCTTACTGGGGGCGGAGTGGCAGTTCTTC
CASSLLGAEWQFF
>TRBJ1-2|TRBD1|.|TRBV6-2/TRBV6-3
TGTGCCAGCAGTTACTCAGGGACAGGGGGAGGCTACACCTTC
CASSYSGTGGGYTF
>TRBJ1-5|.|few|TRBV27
TGTGCCAGCAGCTCACAGGGAGCTGAGCAGCCCCAGCATTTT
CASSSQGAEQPQHF
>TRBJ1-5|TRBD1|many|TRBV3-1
TGTGCCTCCGGACAGGGGGAACGGCAGCCCCAGCATTTT
CASGQGERQPQHF
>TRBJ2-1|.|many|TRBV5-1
TGCGCCAGCAGCTTGGGAGCAACAGGGTCAAGTCCCCATGAGCAGTTCTTC
CASSLGATGSSPHEQFF
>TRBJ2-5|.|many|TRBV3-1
TGTGCCAGCAGCCAGACCAAAGAGACCCAGTACTTC
CASSQTKETQYF
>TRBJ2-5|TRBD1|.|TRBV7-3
TGTGCCAGCAGCTCAGACAGGGGGGAGACCCAGTACTTC
CASSSDRGETQYF
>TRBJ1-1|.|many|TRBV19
TGTGCCAGTAGTATATGGGCTATCTCCCCCCCGAACACTGAAGCTTTCTTT
CASSIWAISPPNTEAFF
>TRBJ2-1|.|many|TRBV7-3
TGTGCCAGCAGCTTAACCCAGGGAAACAATGAGCAGTTCTTC
CASSLTQGNNEQFF
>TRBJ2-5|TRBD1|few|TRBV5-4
TGTGCCAGCAGCCCAGGGGGACAACAAGAGACCCAGTACTTC
CASSPGGQQETQYF
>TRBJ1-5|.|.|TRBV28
TGTGCCAGCAGGTCAGCAGGAGTACGCAATCAGCCCCAGCATTTT
CASRSAGVRNQPQHF
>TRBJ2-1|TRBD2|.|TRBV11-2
TGTGCCAGCAGCTCCCGGGCTAGCGGGATTTACAATGAGCAGTTCTTC
CASSSRASGIYNEQFF
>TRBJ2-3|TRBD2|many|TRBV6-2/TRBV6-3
TGTGCCAGCAGTTACCCGTGGGGGGGTGGGACAGATACGCAGTATTTT
CASSYPWGGGTDTQYF
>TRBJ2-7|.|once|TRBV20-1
TGCAGTGCTAGTACGATCCAGGGCACATACGAGCAGTACTTC
CSASTIQGTYEQYF
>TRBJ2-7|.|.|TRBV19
TGTGCCAGTAGTATTGGCCGGGACCCCAAGTCCGAGCAGTACTTC
CASSIGRDPKSEQYF
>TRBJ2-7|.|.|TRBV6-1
TGTGCCAGCAGTCTAGGGGATACGGGCGAGCAGTACTTC
CASSLGDTGEQYF
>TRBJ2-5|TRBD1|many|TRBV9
TGTGCCAGCAACCTACAGGGGGCGCCTGAGGAGACCCAGTACTTC
CASNLQGAPEETQYF
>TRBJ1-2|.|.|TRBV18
TGTGCCAGCTCACTGTTAGACTATGGCTACACCTTC
CASSLLDYGYTF
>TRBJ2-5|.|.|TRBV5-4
TGTGCCAGCAGCCGTTCCCGGGCGGACCAAGAGACCCAGTACTTC
CASSRSRADQETQYF
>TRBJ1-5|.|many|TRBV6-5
TGTGCCAGCAGAGGAGGGGGACCCGGTACTTATAGCAATCAGCCCCAGCATTTT
CASRGGGPGTYSNQPQHF
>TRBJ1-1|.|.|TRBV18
TGTGCCAGCTCGAGGACGGCTTCGAACACTGAAGCTTTCTTT
CASSRTASNTEAFF
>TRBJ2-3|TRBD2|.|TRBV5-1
TGCGCCAGCAGCTTGACTAGCGGGGGAGATACGCAGTATTTT
CASSLTSGGDTQYF